The rows below give T cell receptor beta chains drawn from one sample of a study of blood T cell repertoires in COVID-19. Assay used: immunoSEQ multiplex PCR; TCRdb lists only in-frame clones, some missing. The table has approximately 67,000 clones, approximately 90% seen once. The sample taken for sequencing was peripheral blood. Source of these receptors: a woman older than 75 with acute or convalescent COVID-19. Both conserved end residues are part of each CDR3. The D gene is left open where the match is weak. Clone sizes are given selectively: once, few, many, or a class where the clone is expanded.

abundance | d_gene | j_gene | v_gene | CDR3aa | CDR3nt
NA | TRBD1 | TRBJ2-5 | TRBV7-2 | CASSPQGAGETQYF | TGTGCCAGCAGCCCACAGGGGGCGGGGGAGACCCAGTACTTC
once | TRBD1 | TRBJ1-1 | TRBV11-3 | CASSFQGVDTEAFF | TGTGCCAGCAGCTTCCAGGGGGTCGACACTGAAGCTTTCTTT
NA | NA | TRBJ2-1 | TRBV6-2/TRBV6-3 | CASSYGTPSYNEQFF | TGTGCCAGCAGTTACGGGACTCCGTCCTACAATGAGCAGTTCTTC
NA | TRBD1 | TRBJ1-6 | TRBV4-2 | CASSRQGATGNSPLHF | TGTGCCAGCAGCCGTCAGGGGGCGACGGGGAATTCACCCCTCCACTTT
once | TRBD1 | TRBJ1-5 | TRBV5-1 | CASSPSGGGNQPQHF | TGCGCCAGCAGCCCCTCAGGGGGCGGCAATCAGCCCCAGCATTTT
NA | TRBD1 | TRBJ2-2 | TRBV10-3 | CAISGTGGRNTGELFF | TGTGCCATCAGCGGGACAGGGGGCCGTAACACCGGGGAGCTGTTTTTT
NA | NA | TRBJ1-6 | TRBV5-1 | CASSLTYPTQNSPLHF | TGCGCCAGCAGCTTGACTTATCCGACACAAAATTCACCCCTCCACTTT
NA | NA | TRBJ2-1 | TRBV5-4 | CASSLAGLSGNNEQFF | TGTGCCAGCAGCTTGGCCGGGCTTAGCGGCAACAATGAGCAGTTCTTC
NA | TRBD2 | TRBJ2-7 | TRBV6-1 | CASSAVLAGAFYEQYF | TGTGCCAGCAGTGCCGTACTAGCGGGGGCCTTCTACGAGCAGTACTTC
NA | TRBD2 | TRBJ2-5 | TRBV6-5 | CASSPGAGETQYF | TGTGCCAGCAGTCCTGGAGCGGGGGAGACCCAGTACTTC
NA | NA | TRBJ1-4 | TRBV7-9 | CASSPRAQGTQKLFF | TGTGCCAGCAGCCCAAGGGCGCAGGGGACGCAAAAACTGTTTTTT
NA | NA | TRBJ2-1 | TRBV5-1 | CASSLTGTHNEQFF | TGCGCCAGCAGCTTGACAGGGACGCACAATGAGCAGTTCTTC
NA | NA | TRBJ1-1 | TRBV7-9 | CASSPSGGTQAFF | TGTGCCAGCAGCCCAAGCGGGGGGACCCAAGCTTTCTTT
NA | NA | TRBJ1-1 | TRBV7-9 | CASSPQGGMNTEAFF | TGTGCCAGCAGCCCTCAGGGCGGAATGAACACTGAAGCTTTCTTT
NA | TRBD1 | TRBJ1-1 | TRBV3-1/TRBV3-2 | CASSQDQGGNTEAFF | TGTGCCAGCAGCCAAGATCAGGGGGGAAACACTGAAGCTTTCTTT
NA | NA | TRBJ2-7 | TRBV30 | CAWSRGNLNEQYF | TGTGCCTGGAGTCGGGGTAATTTGAACGAGCAGTACTTC
few | TRBD2 | TRBJ2-7 | TRBV27 | CASSPKAGGPYEQYF | TGTGCCAGCAGCCCCAAAGCGGGAGGTCCCTACGAGCAGTACTTC
NA | TRBD2 | TRBJ2-1 | TRBV7-2 | CASSLMASGRGEQFF | TGTGCCAGCAGCTTAATGGCTAGCGGGAGGGGTGAGCAGTTCTTC
once | NA | TRBJ2-1 | TRBV18 | CASSPPALSSYNEQFF | TGTGCCAGCTCACCACCAGCCCTTAGCTCCTACAATGAGCAGTTCTTC
NA | TRBD1 | TRBJ1-4 | TRBV10-1 | CASSDRGNEKLFF | TGCGCCAGCAGTGACAGGGGGAATGAAAAACTGTTTTTT
NA | NA | TRBJ2-1 | TRBV19 | CASISGRAYNEQFF | TGTGCCAGTATCTCGGGCAGGGCATACAATGAGCAGTTCTTC
NA | TRBD1 | TRBJ1-4 | TRBV24-1 | CATSDPGTAEKLFF | TGTGCCACCAGTGATCCTGGGACAGCTGAAAAACTGTTTTTT
NA | TRBD1 | TRBJ1-3 | TRBV5-1 | CASRQGATSGNTIYF | TGCGCCAGCCGACAGGGGGCAACATCTGGAAACACCATATATTTT
NA | NA | TRBJ1-5 | TRBV13 | CASSPGPGDQPQHF | TGTGCCAGCAGCCCGGGTCCCGGAGATCAGCCCCAGCATTTT
NA | NA | TRBJ1-5 | TRBV7-9 | CASSSGEQPQHF | TGTGCCAGCAGTTCGGGGGAACAGCCCCAGCATTTT
NA | TRBD2 | TRBJ2-5 | TRBV5-1 | CASSSILGGQETQYF | TGCGCCAGCAGCTCAATTTTGGGGGGGCAAGAGACCCAGTACTTC
NA | NA | TRBJ2-1 | TRBV7-2 | CASSLFLAPYNEQFF | TGTGCCAGCAGCTTATTTCTAGCGCCCTACAATGAGCAGTTCTTC
NA | NA | TRBJ2-5 | TRBV25-1 | CASSEWGLGTQYF | TGTGCCAGCAGTGAATGGGGGCTAGGGACCCAGTACTTC
NA | TRBD1 | TRBJ2-3 | TRBV9 | CASSVELRDRKDTQYF | TGTGCCAGCAGCGTAGAACTGAGGGACAGAAAAGATACGCAGTATTTT
NA | NA | TRBJ1-1 | TRBV12-5 | CASGLSFAESEAFF | TGTGCTAGTGGTTTGTCATTTGCGGAGAGTGAAGCTTTCTTT
NA | NA | TRBJ2-2 | TRBV12-3/TRBV12-4 | CASSFNTGELFF | TGTGCCAGCAGTTTTAATACCGGGGAGCTGTTTTTT
NA | NA | TRBJ1-5 | TRBV18 | CASSPDIYQPQHF | TGTGCCAGCTCACCGGACATCTATCAGCCCCAGCATTTT
NA | TRBD1 | TRBJ2-2 | TRBV18 | CASSLPTGANTGELFF | TGTGCCAGCTCACTCCCGACAGGGGCGAACACCGGGGAGCTGTTTTTT
NA | TRBD2 | TRBJ2-3 | TRBV7-2 | CASSLGLAGTDTQYF | TGTGCCAGCAGCTTAGGGCTAGCGGGCACAGATACGCAGTATTTT
NA | TRBD2 | TRBJ2-5 | TRBV20-1 | CSPKREKTQYF | TGCAGTCCAAAGCGGGAAAAGACCCAGTACTTC
NA | TRBD1 | TRBJ1-5 | TRBV28 | CASSRNRGDRVLVQPQHF | TGTGCCAGCAGTCGGAATCGGGGGGACAGGGTGCTTGTTCAGCCCCAGCATTTT
once | NA | TRBJ1-5 | TRBV7-2 | CASSLVLQGGQPQHF | TGTGCCAGCAGCTTAGTACTACAGGGTGGACAGCCCCAGCATTTT
NA | NA | TRBJ2-7 | TRBV9 | CASSPVLGSTYEQYF | TGTGCCAGCAGCCCCGTTTTAGGGAGTACGTACGAGCAGTACTTC
NA | NA | TRBJ2-7 | TRBV12-3/TRBV12-4 | CASSLGGGYEQYF | TGTGCCAGCAGTTTAGGAGGGGGCTACGAGCAGTACTTC
NA | TRBD1 | TRBJ1-5 | TRBV2 | CASRDRVGSNQPQHF | TGTGCCAGCCGGGACAGGGTGGGTAGCAATCAGCCCCAGCATTTT
NA | NA | TRBJ2-1 | TRBV7-3 | CASSANPVGEQFF | TGTGCCAGCAGCGCAAATCCTGTCGGTGAGCAGTTCTTC
NA | NA | TRBJ2-7 | TRBV11-3 | CASSLGQGGDEQYF | TGTGCCAGCAGCTTGGGTCAGGGTGGCGACGAGCAGTACTTC
once | NA | TRBJ2-4 | TRBV20-1 | CSALDYIQYF | TGCAGTGCTCTAGATTACATTCAGTACTTC
NA | NA | TRBJ2-7 | TRBV7-8 | CASSFWVWGRNEQYF | TGTGCCAGCAGCTTTTGGGTGTGGGGGCGAAACGAGCAGTACTTC
few | NA | TRBJ1-2 | TRBV19 | CASSPPGGRYGYTF | TGTGCCAGTAGTCCGCCGGGGGGACGATATGGCTACACCTTC
NA | TRBD1 | TRBJ1-1 | TRBV7-2 | CASSTRQGSLEAFF | TGTGCCAGCAGCACTCGACAGGGCTCCCTTGAAGCTTTCTTT
NA | TRBD1 | TRBJ1-5 | TRBV6-5 | CASSHRGNNQPQHF | TGTGCCAGCAGTCACAGGGGAAACAATCAGCCCCAGCATTTT
NA | NA | TRBJ2-1 | TRBV5-1 | CASSSEPGTEQFF | TGCGCCAGCAGCTCAGAACCCGGGACAGAGCAGTTCTTC
NA | TRBD2 | TRBJ2-7 | TRBV11-2 | CASSLVAGSGEQYF | TGTGCCAGCAGCTTAGTAGCGGGATCCGGTGAGCAGTACTTC
NA | NA | TRBJ1-2 | TRBV6-5 | CASSLLAANYGYTF | TGTGCCAGCAGCTTGCTAGCAGCTAACTATGGCTACACCTTC
NA | NA | TRBJ2-7 | TRBV28 | CASRTTVYEQYF | TGTGCCAGCAGAACGACAGTCTACGAGCAGTACTTC
once | NA | TRBJ2-3 | TRBV4-2 | CASSQVSPTRDADTQYF | TGTGCCAGCAGCCAAGTTAGCCCGACTAGGGATGCAGATACGCAGTATTTT
NA | NA | TRBJ2-3 | TRBV12-2 | CASRSRVWTGYADTQYF | TGTGCAAGTCGCTCACGTGTTTGGACAGGGTATGCAGATACGCAGTATTTT